This passage covers 21 T cell receptor beta chains from one sample sequenced in a study of blood T cell repertoires in COVID-19. Using immunoSEQ multiplex PCR, the repertoire was profiled, and TCRdb retains in-frame clones only, with some absent. The data show 200,000 or so clones, over 75% seen once. Sequencing was carried out using peripheral blood. All receptors come from a man aged 50-59 years with acute or convalescent COVID-19.

This clone was counted a few times. The J gene is TRBJ2-1, the V gene TRBV11-1; 7 bases are shared with TRBD1. With V trimmed by 6 bases and J by 5 bases, 7 bases remained unmatched. Per the germline V gene, CDR1 is SGHAT and CDR2 is FQDESV (reference sequence). CDR3 length equals 14 residues. DNA of the CDR3: TGTGCCAGCAGAACACAGGGGTTAGACAATGAGCAGTTCTTC. Protein product: CASRTQGLDNEQFF. Supplemented by reference TRBV11-1 and TRBJ2-1, the full variable domain reads EAEVAQSPRYKITEKSQAVAFWCDPISGHATLYWYRQILGQGPELLVQFQDESVVDDSQLPKDRFSAERLKGVDSTLKIQPAELGDSAMYLCASRTQGLDNEQFFGPGTRLTVL.

This rearrangement joins TRBV7-3 to TRBJ2-2; D not resolved. This CDR3 region has 15 residues. The germline gives CDR1 SGHTA, CDR2 FQGTGA. Trimming pared 0 bases from V and 2 bases from J, leaving 7 bases between. CDR3 protein: CASSLTSGNTGELFF. CDR3 DNA: TGTGCCAGCAGCTTAACGTCGGGTAACACCGGGGAGCTGTTTTTT.

This chain uses TRBV18 with TRBJ1-5; possible D gene TRBD1, 6 bases. This CDR3 region has 15 residues. V lost 5 bases, J lost 5 bases, and 16 bases lay in between. Germline-derived CDR1 and CDR2 are KGHSH and LQKENI. Written as DNA, the CDR3 is TGTGCCAGCTCAAAATCGGGACAACAACATCAGCCCCAGCATTTT. Its protein is CASSKSGQQHQPQHF.

The chain combines TRBV6-5 with TRBJ1-5, with TRBD1 matching 7 bases. J was trimmed by 5 bases and V by 5 bases; bases with no gene match: 9. The CDR3 consists of 15 residues. CDR1 is MNHEY, CDR2 SVGAGI, per germline. In DNA, the CDR3 is TGTGCCAGCAGTCCACCCCCCGGGACAGATCAGCCCCAGCATTTT. Amino acid sequence: CASSPPPGTDQPQHF.

V is TRBV6-2 or TRBV6-3 and J is TRBJ2-7; 12 positions match TRBD2. V shed 4 bases and J 2 bases; nucleotides not matched to a gene: 6. The germline V gene has CDR1 MNHEY and CDR2 SVGEGT. This CDR3 spans 16 amino acids. DNA of the CDR3: TGTGCCAGCAGTTTGGCTAGCGGGGGGGAGCCCTACGAGCAGTACTTC. Amino acid sequence: CASSLASGGEPYEQYF.

V usage is TRBV29-1 and J usage is TRBJ1-5; TRBD1 might be the D (6 bases). The germline V gene has CDR1 SQVTM and CDR2 ANQGSEA. This CDR3 spans 14 amino acids. Trimming removed 4 bases from V and 0 bases from J, with 10 bases in between. This CDR3 is CSVGTANSNQPQHF. The CDR3, as DNA: TGCAGCGTTGGGACAGCTAATAGCAATCAGCCCCAGCATTTT.

The rearrangement uses TRBV5-4 and TRBJ2-1; D remains unclear. The CDR3 has 16 residues. Per germline, CDR1 SGHNT and CDR2 YYREEE (reference sequence). The ends were cut back, 0 bases at V and 0 bases at J, with 10 bases in the middle. The CDR3 here is CASSLGASVSYNEQFF. The CDR3 DNA sequence: TGTGCCAGCAGCTTGGGCGCTTCCGTCTCCTACAATGAGCAGTTCTTC.

The chain joins TRBV6-5 to TRBJ1-2; 9 nucleotides line up with TRBD1. There are 15 residues in the CDR3. The germline V gene encodes CDR1 MNHEY and CDR2 SVGAGI. V dropped 7 bases and J dropped 2; count of bases not matched to a gene: 8. CDR3 bases: TGTGCCAGCATCACGACAGGGGGTATGAACTATGGCTACACCTTC. The encoded protein is CASITTGGMNYGYTF.

The genes are TRBV4-2 and TRBJ1-5; D is perhaps TRBD1 (5 bases). The V gene's germline CDR1 is LGHNA and CDR2 YNFKEQ. V gave up 1 base and J gave up 3 bases, with 13 bases separating them. The CDR3 is made up of 16 amino acids. The CDR3 reads CASSQATGLPNQPQHF. The DNA of the CDR3 is TGTGCCAGCAGCCAAGCGACGGGACTTCCCAATCAGCCCCAGCATTTT.

In DNA, the CDR3 is TGTGCCAGCAGCCCCCAGGGGACGTTCTCTGGAAACACCATATATTTT. Translation: CASSPQGTFSGNTIYF. J is TRBJ1-3 and V is TRBV3-1 (or the pseudogene TRBV3-2); the D gene is possibly TRBD1 (6 bases). The V end lost 4 bases, the J end lost 0 bases, and 13 bases lay between the germline ends. Looked up from germline, CDR1 is LGHDT and CDR2 is YNNKEL (reference sequence). This CDR3 is built from 16 residues.

This rearrangement joins TRBV11-2 to TRBJ2-7, with a tentative D call TRBD1 (6 bases). The germline V and J ends were trimmed by 4 bases and 1 base, with 14 bases remaining between them. Per germline, CDR1 SGHAT and CDR2 FQNNGV. The CDR3 length is 15 residues. DNA of the CDR3: TGTGCCAGCAGCTCATACCGGGACAAGTCCTACGAGCAGTACTTC. This gives the protein CASSSYRDKSYEQYF.

The chain has TRBV30 and TRBJ1-2; the D gene is possibly TRBD1 (5 bases). The CDR3 is 9 residues long. V lost 8 bases and J 8 bases, leaving 9 bases between the germline ends. Germline lookup yields CDR1 GTSNPN and CDR2 SVGIG (reference sequence). The CDR3 sequence: CAGGPGYTF. In DNA, the CDR3 is TGTGCCGGGGGTCCGGGCTACACCTTC.

The rearrangement joins TRBV11-2 to TRBJ1-1, with D possibly matching TRBD1 (5 bases). CDR1 is SGHAT and CDR2 is FQNNGV in the germline V gene. This CDR3 has 15 residues. V lost 7 bases and J 0 bases, leaving 15 bases between the germline ends. CDR3 coding DNA: TGTGCCAGCAACCCCTGGACAAGCATGAACACTGAAGCTTTCTTT. The encoded protein is CASNPWTSMNTEAFF.

CDR3 protein: CASSMRAQASSTDTQYF. CDR3 DNA sequence: TGTGCCAGTAGTATGAGGGCCCAGGCATCGAGCACAGATACGCAGTATTTT. V gene TRBV19 combines with J gene TRBJ2-3; D may be TRBD2 (5 bases). The V gene lost 3 bases and the J gene lost 0 bases, with 16 bases spanning the gap. Germline V gene sequence: CDR1 LNHDA, CDR2 SQIVND (reference sequence). The CDR3 has 17 amino acids.

The CDR3 coding sequence is TGTGCCAGCAGTGAAGTTTTAACAGGGACAGGATTAGATCCCCAGCATTTT. As protein: CASSEVLTGTGLDPQHF. This chain links TRBV6-1 with TRBJ1-5; TRBD1 matches 8 bases. The germline V gene encodes CDR1 MNHNS and CDR2 SASEGT. After removal of 1 base from V and 10 bases from J, the junction contained 15 bases not matched to a gene. The CDR3 extends over 17 amino acids.

CDR3 protein: CASSLGTGVNQPQHF. The CDR3 DNA sequence: TGTGCCAGCAGCTTGGGGACAGGGGTCAATCAGCCCCAGCATTTT. This chain connects TRBV5-8 to TRBJ1-5; 9 bases agree with TRBD1. J lost 3 bases, V lost 0 bases, and 1 base had no gene match. In germline, CDR1 is SGHTS, CDR2 YDEGEE. The CDR3 is 15 residues long.

This rearrangement joins TRBV5-1 to TRBJ2-5; D perhaps matches TRBD1 (5 bases). There are 13 residues in the CDR3. V shed 2 bases and J shed 3 bases, with 8 bases lying between them. CDR1 is SGHRS, CDR2 YFSETQ, per germline. The CDR3 loop is CASSLQVEETQYF. The DNA of the CDR3 is TGCGCCAGCAGCTTACAGGTAGAAGAGACCCAGTACTTC.

This chain uses TRBV7-9 with TRBJ1-2; D is unclear. Germline CDR1 and CDR2: SEHNR and FQNEAQ (reference sequence). The CDR3 extends over 13 amino acids. V was clipped by 5 bases and J by 8 bases, with 15 bases between them. CDR3 loop: CASSPGGPMGYTF. The CDR3 nucleotides are TGTGCCAGCAGCCCAGGAGGTCCCATGGGCTACACCTTC.

This chain joins TRBV4-2 and TRBJ2-7, with D perhaps TRBD1 (6 bases). The germline V gene has CDR1 LGHNA and CDR2 YNFKEQ. The CDR3 totals 15 residues. Trimming took off 0 bases at V and 0 bases at J, with 9 bases between the two ends. The CDR3: CASSQDHRVSYEQYF. The CDR3 region has the DNA TGTGCCAGCAGCCAAGATCACAGGGTCTCCTACGAGCAGTACTTC.

This clone showed up just once. The chain has TRBV2 and TRBJ1-1; 8 bases are a match to TRBD1. Germline V gene data show CDR1 as SNHLY and CDR2 as FYNNEI. The CDR3 loop spans 13 amino acids. After removal of 8 bases from V and 4 bases from J, the junction contained 6 bases not matched to a gene. The CDR3 loop is CASDYDRGTEAFF. Written as DNA, the CDR3 is TGTGCCAGCGACTACGACAGGGGCACTGAAGCTTTCTTT.

J is TRBJ1-5 and V is TRBV6-5; D unclear. Germline V gene data show CDR1 as MNHEY and CDR2 as SVGAGI. V lost 0 bases to trimming and J lost 3 bases, with 12 bases between them. The CDR3 covers 16 residues. The CDR3 protein is CASSYSSGNFNQPQHF. CDR3 sequence (DNA): TGTGCCAGCAGTTACTCGTCGGGAAATTTCAATCAGCCCCAGCATTTT.